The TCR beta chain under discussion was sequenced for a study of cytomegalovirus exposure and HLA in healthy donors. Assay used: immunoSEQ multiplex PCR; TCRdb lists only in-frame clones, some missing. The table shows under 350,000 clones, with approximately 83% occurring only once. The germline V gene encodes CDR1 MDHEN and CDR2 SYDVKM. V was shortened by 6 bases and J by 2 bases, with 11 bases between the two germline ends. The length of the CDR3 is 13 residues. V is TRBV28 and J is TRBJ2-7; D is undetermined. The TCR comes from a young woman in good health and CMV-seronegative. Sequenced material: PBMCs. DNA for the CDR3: TGTGCCAGCAGCGTGACACTTCCCTACGAGCAGTACTTC. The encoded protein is CASSVTLPYEQYF.